The next 8 T cell receptor beta chains were all read from a single sample in a study of T cell changes during pregnancy in multiple sclerosis. Method: immunoSEQ multiplex PCR; TCRdb's copy keeps in-frame clones and lacks some. The sample has around 70,000 clones, less than 95% seen once. Sequenced here: peripheral blood, sampled in the second trimester of pregnancy. Receptors were obtained from a female donor with multiple sclerosis, enrolled in a pregnancy study.

This clone was seen once. The rearrangement uses TRBV30 and TRBJ2-3; 9 bases match TRBD2. V shed 0 bases, J shed 2 bases, and the junction held 12 bases outside the gene matches. CDR3 length: 18 residues. The germline V gene has CDR1 GTSNPN and CDR2 SVGIG (reference sequence). CDR3 in DNA: TGTGCCTGGAGTGTACCGTGGCGGGGGGGCTTAAACACAGATACGCAGTATTTT. It yields the protein CAWSVPWRGGLNTDTQYF.

The chain is built from TRBV7-6 and TRBJ1-1, with D maybe TRBD1 (5 bases). V was clipped by 3 bases and J by 4 bases, with 18 bases between them. CDR1 is SGHVS and CDR2 is FNYEAQ in the germline V gene. The CDR3 extends over 16 amino acids. The CDR3 here is CASSFRAQGGGTEAFF. The CDR3 coding sequence is TGTGCCAGCAGCTTCCGCGCGCAGGGTGGTGGCACTGAAGCTTTCTTT.

CDR3 in amino acids: CASSYRLAGGETQYF. In DNA, the CDR3 is TGTGCCAGCAGTTACCGACTAGCGGGGGGAGAGACCCAGTACTTC. The rearrangement links TRBV6-5 to TRBJ2-5; 13 positions match TRBD2. The V gene's germline CDR1 is MNHEY and CDR2 SVGAGI. The CDR3 loop spans 15 amino acids. Losses at the gene ends were 2 bases for V and 4 bases for J; bases not matched to a gene: 1.

The chain links TRBV4-1 to TRBJ2-7; TRBD2 agrees at 9 bases. The CDR3 loop spans 15 amino acids. Germline lookup yields CDR1 MGHRA and CDR2 YSYEKL. The V gene end was trimmed by 0 bases and the J gene end by 3 bases; junction bases not matched to a gene: 3. The CDR3 sequence: CASSQEPSGVYEQYF. The CDR3 DNA sequence: TGCGCCAGCAGCCAAGAACCTAGCGGGGTCTACGAGCAGTACTTC.

J is TRBJ1-1 and V is TRBV27; perhaps TRBD1 as D (5 bases). Deletions cut 6 bases from V and 11 bases from J, with 37 bases between. CDR1 MNHEY and CDR2 SMNVEV come from the germline V gene (reference sequence). The CDR3 is made up of 19 amino acids. CDR3 bases: TGTGCCAGCAGCTCGTACCCCGTAATGGGGAGTGCGTGGGGGGGGTGGGCTTTCTTT. It is translated as CASSSYPVMGSAWGGWAFF.

The chain has TRBV5-6 and TRBJ1-1, with D hard to call. The V end was cut by 4 bases, the J end by 0 bases, with 13 bases between. CDR3 length: 15 amino acids. CDR1 and CDR2 (germline): SGHDT, YYEEEE. CDR3 coding DNA: TGTGCCAGCAGCCGAGAGCCCGTAATGAACACTGAAGCTTTCTTT. This translates into CASSREPVMNTEAFF.

V is TRBV6-1 and J is TRBJ2-3; D is possibly TRBD1 (6 bases). V was trimmed by 6 bases and J by 0 bases, leaving 13 bases between them. The germline gives CDR1 MNHNS, CDR2 SASEGT. There are 15 residues in the CDR3. The CDR3 region has the DNA TGTGCCAGCAGCGCCCGGACAGTTAGCACAGATACGCAGTATTTT. It codes for CASSARTVSTDTQYF.

The rearrangement links TRBV19 to TRBJ1-4; 7 bases agree with TRBD1. V dropped 7 bases and J dropped 2; count of bases not matched to a gene: 7. This CDR3 has 15 amino acids. Germline CDR1 is LNHDA and CDR2 is SQIVND (reference sequence). This chain's CDR3 is CASTDQGQTNEKLFF. CDR3 DNA: TGTGCCAGTACCGACCAGGGACAGACTAATGAAAAACTGTTTTTT.